These T cell receptor beta chains were read from a single sample in a study of blood T cell repertoires in COVID-19. Clones were read by immunoSEQ multiplex PCR, and TCRdb kept only the in-frame ones, dropping some. The sample shows 230,000 or so clones, 90% of them seen only once. The sample taken for sequencing was peripheral blood. The receptors originated from a woman aged 55-69 years with COVID-19, enrolled during active disease. Both conserved end residues are part of each CDR3. D genes are given only for firm matches. Size is stated for part of the rows, as once, few or many counts, or as a class when the clone is expanded.

V gene,clone size,D gene,J gene,CDR3 protein,CDR3 DNA
TRBV19,once,NA,TRBJ1-4,CASSPRRATGQNEKLFF,TGTGCCAGTAGTCCCAGAAGGGCAACAGGGCAAAATGAAAAACTGTTTTTT
TRBV13,NA,TRBD1,TRBJ1-2,CASSARQGADYGYTF,TGTGCCAGCAGCGCCCGACAGGGGGCGGACTATGGCTACACCTTC
TRBV29-1,NA,TRBD1,TRBJ1-1,CSVEGQGGTEAFF,TGCAGCGTTGAGGGACAGGGTGGTACTGAAGCTTTCTTT
TRBV3-1/TRBV3-2,NA,TRBD2,TRBJ2-1,CASSQEPSGEWNEQFF,TGTGCCAGCAGCCAAGAACCCAGCGGGGAGTGGAATGAGCAGTTCTTC
TRBV6-2/TRBV6-3,NA,TRBD2,TRBJ2-7,CASSYSATSLYEQYF,TGTGCCAGCAGTTACTCCGCGACTAGCCTATACGAGCAGTACTTC
TRBV3-1/TRBV3-2,NA,NA,TRBJ1-2,CASSPTVRANYGYTF,TGTGCCAGCAGCCCTACCGTCCGGGCTAACTATGGCTACACCTTC
TRBV19,NA,TRBD1,TRBJ2-5,CASRNTGVGETQYF,TGTGCCAGTAGGAACACAGGGGTTGGGGAGACCCAGTACTTC
TRBV11-2,NA,NA,TRBJ2-7,CASSLGVLGAAPTYEQYF,TGTGCCAGCAGCTTAGGTGTGCTGGGGGCGGCCCCCACCTACGAGCAGTACTTC
TRBV5-1,few,NA,TRBJ2-1,CASSLAYEQFF,TGCGCCAGCAGCTTAGCCTATGAGCAGTTCTTC
TRBV30,NA,TRBD2,TRBJ2-5,CASRGGGAARFQTQYF,TGTGCCTCAAGGGGCGGGGGGGCCGCGAGATTTCAGACCCAGTACTTC
TRBV7-9,NA,NA,TRBJ1-6,CASSFVGLFNSPLHF,TGTGCCAGCAGCTTTGTGGGCCTATTTAATTCACCCCTCCACTTT
TRBV6-5,NA,NA,TRBJ1-2,CASSSRQAMGNYGYTF,TGTGCCAGCAGTTCGAGACAGGCCATGGGGAACTATGGCTACACCTTC
TRBV14,NA,TRBD2,TRBJ2-3,CASRSGLAGTDTQYF,TGTGCCAGCAGATCCGGACTAGCGGGCACAGATACGCAGTATTTT
TRBV6-5,NA,NA,TRBJ1-1,CASSYSLSGYPQAFF,TGTGCCAGCAGTTACTCGCTCTCGGGTTACCCCCAGGCTTTCTTT